These 5 T cell receptor beta chains share one sample of origin, sequenced in a study of radiation and T cells in renal cell carcinoma. The assay was immunoSEQ multiplex PCR, and TCRdb's table has in-frame clones only and misses some. The table includes about 23,000 clones, approximately 54% detected once. The treatment denotes: treatment-naive control, cytoreductive nephrectomy. The sequencing here drew on tumor tissue, taken from a patient whose treatment was nephrectomy without radiotherapy. The receptor source for this set is a human donor with renal cell carcinoma.

The chain joins TRBV7-8 to TRBJ1-2; no clear D. CDR1 is SGHVS and CDR2 is FQNEAQ in the germline V gene. This CDR3 spans 15 amino acids. Trimming took 5 bases from V and 6 from J, leaving 19 bases between them. CDR3 amino acids: CASSVPITNKDGYTF. The CDR3 nucleotides read TGTGCCAGCAGCGTCCCTATAACCAACAAGGATGGCTACACCTTC.

The genes are TRBV5-4 and TRBJ2-3, with 8 bases lining up with TRBD1. Trimming cost V 0 bases and J 6 bases; bases outside gene matches: 9. CDR3 length: 16 amino acids. Germline-derived CDR1 and CDR2 are SGHNT and YYREEE (reference sequence). CDR3 sequence (DNA): TGTGCCAGCAGCTTGGAGCGGACAGGGCCGGGGGATACGCAGTATTTT. This codes for CASSLERTGPGDTQYF.

V gene TRBV4-3 combines with J gene TRBJ1-6, with D possibly TRBD1 on 6 matching bases. The CDR3 loop spans 17 amino acids. Germline values: CDR1 LGHNA, CDR2 YSLEER. The V and J ends lost 0 bases and 3 bases respectively, with 12 bases between them. Written as DNA, the CDR3 is TGCGCCAGCAGCCAAGATCGACAGGCGATCTATAATTCACCCCTCCACTTT. Residues: CASSQDRQAIYNSPLHF.

This clone was recorded a few times. The same CDR3 arises from other DNA sequences in this sample as well. V is TRBV18 and J is TRBJ2-3; TRBD1 aligns across 8 bases. Trimming removed 2 bases from V and 0 bases from J; junction bases left unmatched: 4. The CDR3 has 16 amino acids. The germline V gene has CDR1 KGHSH and CDR2 LQKENI. CDR3 in DNA: TGTGCCAGCTCACCAATGGGGACAGGAAGCACAGATACGCAGTATTTT. This codes for CASSPMGTGSTDTQYF.

This chain's CDR3 is CASSATMYQETQYF. The CDR3 bases are TGCGCCAGCAGTGCCACTATGTACCAAGAGACCCAGTACTTC. The chain recombines TRBV5-1 with TRBJ2-5; no clear D. Trimming pared 5 bases from V and 0 bases from J, leaving 11 bases between. Germline V CDR1 and CDR2: SGHRS, YFSETQ. The CDR3 length is 14 residues.